These 24 T cell receptor beta chains were sequenced from one sample in a study of control samples from healthy donors and cancer patients. TCRdb keeps only in-frame clones here, not all; method: immunoSEQ multiplex PCR. The sample holds approximately 35,000 clones; 90% to 95% are singletons and the top ten take under 2%. The sample taken for sequencing was PBMCs. Receptor source: a man between 35 and 55 years old with colorectal cancer.

The V and J genes are TRBV18 and TRBJ2-5; 9 nucleotides match TRBD1. V shed 1 base, J shed 4 bases, and the junction held 4 bases outside the gene matches. The CDR3 contains 15 residues. CDR1 is KGHSH, CDR2 LQKENI, per germline. The CDR3 coding sequence is TGTGCCAGCTCACCACTGGGGACAGGGATAGAGACCCAGTACTTC. Its translation: CASSPLGTGIETQYF.

The CDR3 spells CASSGRTGRDGYTF. Written as DNA, the CDR3 is TGTGCCAGCAGCGGCCGGACAGGGAGAGATGGCTACACCTTC. The chain links TRBV5-4 to TRBJ1-2, with 8 bases aligning to TRBD1. Trimming removed 4 bases from V and 6 bases from J; junction bases left unmatched: 8. Germline loops: CDR1 SGHNT, CDR2 YYREEE (reference sequence). CDR3 length equals 14 residues.

This clone has a single count. The chain carries TRBV3-1 (or the pseudogene TRBV3-2) and TRBJ2-2; D is ambiguous. V shed 1 base and J shed 1 base, with 10 bases lying between them. The CDR3 totals 16 residues. Germline assignment: CDR1 LGHDT and CDR2 YNNKEL (reference sequence). The CDR3 region is CASSQVARKNTGELFF. CDR3 bases: TGTGCCAGCAGCCAAGTAGCACGGAAGAACACCGGGGAGCTGTTTTTT.

This chain links TRBV7-9 with TRBJ1-6, with 8 bases that match TRBD1. The V and J ends lost 5 bases and 7 bases, in that order; junction bases with no gene match: 7. Germline V gene data show CDR1 as SEHNR and CDR2 as FQNEAQ (reference sequence). This CDR3 has 15 amino acids. CDR3 protein: CASSLRGQANSPLHF. CDR3 DNA: TGTGCCAGCAGCCTTCGGGGACAGGCGAATTCACCCCTCCACTTT.

The chain employs TRBV6-6 and TRBJ1-5, with D perhaps matching TRBD1 (6 bases). The length of the CDR3 is 15 residues. Trimming stripped 5 bases from V and 4 bases from J, with 15 bases between. CDR1 MNHNY and CDR2 SVGAGI come from the germline V gene (reference sequence). CDR3 in amino acids: CASSLTGNMNQPQHF. The CDR3 nucleotides are TGTGCCAGCAGTCTTACAGGGAATATGAATCAGCCCCAGCATTTT.

This chain uses TRBV7-9 with TRBJ2-1; weak D call: TRBD2 (6 bases). CDR1 SEHNR and CDR2 FQNEAQ come from the germline V gene (reference sequence). The CDR3 has 13 residues. Trimming took off 5 bases at V and 7 bases at J, with 12 bases between the two ends. CDR3 DNA sequence: TGTGCCAGCAGCCCTCTAGCGCGGAATGAGCAGTTCTTC. Translating gives CASSPLARNEQFF.

J is TRBJ1-1 and V is TRBV7-9; 7 bases line up with TRBD1. The germline CDR1 and CDR2 sequences are SEHNR and FQNEAQ (reference sequence). The CDR3 extends over 13 amino acids. V lost 5 bases to trimming and J lost 1 base; unmatched junction nucleotides: 1. This CDR3 reads CASSQGGNTEAFF. CDR3 nucleotides: TGTGCCAGCAGCCAGGGGGGGAACACTGAAGCTTTCTTT.

This chain joins TRBV7-8 and TRBJ2-7, with 8 bases that match TRBD2. V dropped 5 bases and J dropped 2; count of bases not matched to a gene: 11. Per germline, CDR1 SGHVS and CDR2 FQNEAQ. The CDR3 has 16 amino acids. The CDR3 spells CASSLAPGLGTYEQYF. The CDR3 DNA is TGTGCCAGCAGCCTTGCACCGGGACTAGGAACCTACGAGCAGTACTTC.

This rearrangement joins TRBV7-2 to TRBJ2-1; D ambiguous. From germline, CDR1 is SGHTA and CDR2 FQGNSA. The CDR3 runs to 14 residues. The V and J ends lost 0 bases and 9 bases respectively, with 12 bases between them. CDR3 loop: CASSLAPLRAEQFF. DNA for the CDR3: TGTGCCAGCAGCTTAGCGCCACTACGGGCTGAGCAGTTCTTC.

The chain links TRBV6-2 or TRBV6-3 to TRBJ2-7, with D possibly being TRBD1 (6 bases). This CDR3 spans 12 amino acids. Looked up from germline, CDR1 is MNHEY and CDR2 is SVGEGT. Trimming removed 4 bases at V and 4 bases at J, with 8 bases between. The CDR3 region is CASSLQGYEQYF. The CDR3 DNA follows: TGTGCCAGCAGTTTACAGGGTTACGAGCAGTACTTC.

This clone has a handful of counts. The chain employs TRBV4-1 and TRBJ1-4; D is ambiguous. The V end was cut by 0 bases, the J end by 10 bases, with 15 bases between. Per germline, CDR1 MGHRA and CDR2 YSYEKL. This CDR3 is built from 15 residues. The CDR3 spells CASSQEGGPIGKLFF. The CDR3 coding sequence is TGCGCCAGCAGCCAAGAGGGAGGCCCGATTGGAAAACTGTTTTTT.

This rearrangement joins TRBV30 to TRBJ1-5, with D unresolved. With 1 base removed from V and 3 bases from J, the gap between germline ends came to 7 bases. Germline CDR1 is GTSNPN and CDR2 is SVGIG (reference sequence). This CDR3 has 13 amino acids. CDR3 amino acids: CAWSGQNNQPQHF. Here the CDR3 DNA reads TGTGCCTGGAGTGGTCAGAACAATCAGCCCCAGCATTTT.

The V gene is TRBV11-3, the J gene TRBJ2-2; maybe TRBD1 (5 bases). V was shortened by 5 bases and J by 1 base, with 8 bases between the two germline ends. The CDR3 runs to 14 residues. Germline V gene lookup returns CDR1 SGHNT and CDR2 YENEEA. CDR3 loop: CASSLGQNTGELFF. In DNA form, the CDR3 reads TGTGCCAGCAGCCTTGGACAGAACACCGGGGAGCTGTTTTTT.

The chain carries TRBV3-1 (or the pseudogene TRBV3-2) and TRBJ2-3; 10 bases map to TRBD2. The CDR3 loop spans 16 amino acids. J gave up 4 bases and V 1 base, and 5 bases lay outside the gene matches. Per the germline V gene, CDR1 is LGHDT and CDR2 is YNNKEL (reference sequence). CDR3 coding DNA: TGTGCCAGCAGCCAAGTCAGCGGGGGGGCCGCAGATACGCAGTATTTT. This translates into CASSQVSGGAADTQYF.

The chain recombines TRBV4-3 with TRBJ2-3, with D possibly called TRBD1 or TRBD2 (6 bases each). Germline lookup yields CDR1 LGHNA and CDR2 YSLEER. V was cut by 3 bases and J by 0 bases, with 19 bases left in between. There are 18 residues in the CDR3. The CDR3 DNA reads TGCGCCAGCAGCCAGGACCGAGGGGGGACTTCTAGCACAGATACGCAGTATTTT. Protein: CASSQDRGGTSSTDTQYF.

The chain has TRBV19 and TRBJ2-1, with a possible D match to TRBD1 (6 bases). In germline, CDR1 is LNHDA, CDR2 SQIVND (reference sequence). Trimming shortened V by 5 bases and J by 8 bases, and 10 bases separated the two germline ends. The CDR3 covers 12 residues. The CDR3 DNA sequence: TGTGCCAGTAGTGCAACAGGGTATGAGCAGTTCTTC. Translated: CASSATGYEQFF.

The rearrangement links TRBV7-9 to TRBJ1-1; no definite D call. Germline CDR1 SEHNR, CDR2 FQNEAQ (reference sequence). Trimming left V 5 bases short and J 5 bases short, with 12 bases between. CDR3 length equals 13 residues. The CDR3 reads CASSVGLFTEAFF. The CDR3 DNA follows: TGTGCCAGCAGCGTAGGACTGTTTACTGAAGCTTTCTTT. Variable domain in full (rest from reference TRBV7-9 and TRBJ1-1): DTGVSQNPRHKITKRGQNVTFRCDPISEHNRLYWYRQTLGQGPEFLTYFQNEAQLEKSRLLSDRFSAERPKGSFSTLEIQRTEQGDSAMYLCASSVGLFTEAFFGQGTRLTVV.

The chain recombines TRBV11-2 with TRBJ2-2; no clear D. CDR3 length: 14 amino acids. V lost 5 bases and J lost 6, with 13 bases in between. Germline values: CDR1 SGHAT, CDR2 FQNNGV. CDR3 amino acids: CASSPILGAGELFF. CDR3 coding DNA: TGTGCCAGCAGCCCCATACTCGGAGCCGGGGAGCTGTTTTTT.

The V gene is TRBV11-3, the J gene TRBJ1-6, with 9 bases identical to TRBD1. Looked up from germline, CDR1 is SGHNT and CDR2 is YENEEA. V dropped 5 bases and J dropped 5; count of bases not matched to a gene: 4. This CDR3 comprises 15 residues. CDR3 sequence: CASSPDRGNNSPLHF. The CDR3 DNA reads TGTGCCAGCAGCCCGGACAGGGGTAATAATTCACCCCTCCACTTT.

This chain uses TRBV15 with TRBJ1-2, with D tentatively TRBD1 (6 bases). The V and J ends lost 0 bases and 5 bases respectively, with 13 bases between them. The CDR3 totals 15 residues. The germline gives CDR1 LNHNV, CDR2 YYDKDF (reference sequence). CDR3: CATSRETAGAYGYTF. DNA for the CDR3: TGTGCCACCAGCAGAGAGACAGCGGGGGCATATGGCTACACCTTC. The full variable domain, its missing parts supplied by reference TRBV15 and TRBJ1-2, is DAMVIQNPRYQVTQFGKPVTLSCSQTLNHNVMYWYQQKSSQAPKLLFHYYDKDFNNEADTPDNFQSRRPNTSFCFLDIRSPGLGDTAMYLCATSRETAGAYGYTFGSGTRLTVV.

The rearrangement joins TRBV7-9 to TRBJ1-6, with 7 positions matching TRBD1. The germline V gene has CDR1 SEHNR and CDR2 FQNEAQ (reference sequence). The CDR3 has 14 residues. The V segment lost 4 bases and the J segment 4 bases; nucleotides outside the gene matches: 1. CDR3 sequence reads: CASSWDSYNSPLHF. The CDR3 DNA reads TGTGCCAGCAGCTGGGACAGTTATAATTCACCCCTCCACTTT.

The chain joins TRBV6-5 to TRBJ1-2, with 10 nucleotides matching TRBD1. Germline V lookup: CDR1 MNHEY, CDR2 SVGAGI. The CDR3 consists of 15 residues. After removal of 2 bases from V and 5 bases from J, the junction contained 5 bases not matched to a gene. The CDR3 region has the DNA TGTGCCAGCAGTTACACCGGGACAGGGGTATATGGCTACACCTTC. This codes for CASSYTGTGVYGYTF.

CDR3 region: CASRPGTSYEQYF. In nucleotides, the CDR3 is TGTGCCAGCAGGCCCGGAACCTCCTACGAGCAGTACTTC. The chain couples TRBV6-5 to TRBJ2-7; D gene uncertain. CDR3 length equals 13 residues. Trimming took off 6 bases at V and 0 bases at J, with 9 bases between the two ends. Germline CDR1 reads MNHEY; CDR2 reads SVGAGI.

This clone was recorded once. The chain couples TRBV14 to TRBJ1-4; D is unclear. Germline V gene lookup returns CDR1 SGHDN and CDR2 FVKESK. This CDR3 has 13 amino acids. Trimming left V 4 bases short and J 3 bases short, with 6 bases between. The CDR3 reads CASSRGPNEKLFF. CDR3 nucleotide sequence: TGTGCCAGCAGCCGAGGGCCTAATGAAAAACTGTTTTTT.